This T cell receptor beta chain came from a study of spatial heterogeneity in lung cancer. Study background: Alpha-chain sequences were detected in numbers that were consistently lower than beta-chain sequences. Study conclusions and caveats: Ubiquitous expanded tumor TCRs showed up in blood more at resection than follow-up.

The germline CDR1 and CDR2 sequences are LNHDA and SQIVND (reference sequence). The CDR3 sequence is 15 residues long. V shed 5 bases and J shed 6 bases, with 20 bases lying between them. This clonotype was observed many times. The antigen remains unidentified. Each molecule of TCR cDNA was tagged with one unique molecular identifier. TCRdb reprocessed the 5' RACE reads via MiXCR and lists one record per CDR3 protein. The sample includes roughly 12,000 distinct CDR3 sequences, roughly an eighth of them seen just once. Time point here: sample taken at primary tumor resection. Whole RNA, isolated from tumor, nontumor lung or frozen PBMC, was sequenced without prior sorting. A total of more than 65 untreated early-stage non-small cell lung cancer patients served as donors.

The TCR was taken from a female donor with early-stage non-small cell lung cancer. V and J are TRBV19 and TRBJ2-7; D is undetermined. The sample in question was PBMCs, obtained at surgery. CDR3 residues: CASSPVGGSFAEQYF. The CDR3 nucleotides read TGTGCCAGTAGTCCTGTGGGTGGTTCGTTTGCCGAGCAGTACTTC.